These 30 T cell receptor beta chains were all obtained from the same sample, sequenced in a study of neurological immune-mediated disorders. Time point indicated: longitudinal time-point 3. TCRdb independently ran MiXCR on the 5' RACE reads; one entry per CDR3 protein. This table holds roughly 53,000 distinct CDR3 sequences, more than 7% found once. Sequencing used PBMCs. Receptor source: a woman aged 40-49 years in good health.

This clonotype was seen repeatedly, ten times or more. This rearrangement joins TRBV12-3 or TRBV12-4 to TRBJ2-2; 8 bases align to TRBD2. The CDR3 sequence is 13 residues long. The J segment lost 6 bases and the V segment lost 6 bases, leaving 3 bases of the junction unmatched. The CDR3 loop reads CASSRGGPGELFF. Here the CDR3 DNA reads TGTGCCAGCAGCCGGGGGGGGCCCGGGGAGCTGTTTTTT.

This clonotype was recorded at least ten times. The chain employs TRBV20-1 and TRBJ1-1; D is unclear. Trimming left V 4 bases short and J 6 bases short, with 9 bases between. There are 11 residues in the CDR3. The germline V gene encodes CDR1 DFQATT and CDR2 SNEGSKA (reference sequence). CDR3 sequence (DNA): TGCAGTGCTAAAGGAATTTCTGAAGCTTTCTTT. This codes for CSAKGISEAFF.

Turning to this clonotype: This sequence may be a read error, since a much larger clone differs from it by one base. V gene TRBV29-1 combines with J gene TRBJ2-7; maybe TRBD1 (6 bases). The CDR3 spans 14 residues. V was trimmed by 8 bases and J by 2 bases, leaving 19 bases between them. CDR1 SQVTM and CDR2 ANQGSEA come from the germline V gene. CDR3 DNA sequence: TGCAGCATTGGCCCGACAGGAGGCCCCTACGAGCAGTACTTC. Translating gives CSIGPTGGPYEQYF.

At least ten counts were recorded for this clonotype. This chain links TRBV7-9 with TRBJ2-7; D gene ambiguous. The length of the CDR3 is 11 residues. Trimming pared 6 bases from V and 3 bases from J, leaving 6 bases between. CDR1 is SEHNR, CDR2 FQNEAQ, per germline (reference sequence). The CDR3 loop is CASRGGYEQYF. In DNA, the CDR3 is TGTGCCAGCAGGGGCGGCTACGAGCAGTACTTC.

In its sample, this clonotype was seen many times. The chain recombines TRBV14 with TRBJ2-3; 7 bases line up with TRBD2. Germline CDR1 SGHDN, CDR2 FVKESK. The ends lost 3 bases at V and 4 bases at J; junction bases unmatched: 7. The CDR3 is 15 amino acids. The CDR3, as DNA: TGTGCCAGCAGCCACGTGGCGGGAGAGGCAGATACGCAGTATTTT. It encodes CASSHVAGEADTQYF.

This clonotype was recorded at least ten times. The chain has TRBV4-3 and TRBJ2-7; weak D call: TRBD2 (5 bases). This CDR3 region has 15 residues. Trimming took 1 base from V and 0 from J, leaving 10 bases between them. CDR1 and CDR2 from the germline V gene are LGHNA and YSLEER. The CDR3 DNA sequence: TGCGCCAGCAGCCAAGGCCGAGGGAGCTCCTACGAGCAGTACTTC. Encoded protein: CASSQGRGSSYEQYF.

This clonotype has ten or more counts. This sequence joins TRBV7-2 and TRBJ1-5; possibly TRBD1 for D (6 bases). Trimming pared 5 bases from V and 9 bases from J, leaving 14 bases between. The CDR3 totals 13 residues. CDR1 is SGHTA, CDR2 FQGNSA, per germline. The CDR3 reads CASSTGTLRPQHF. The CDR3 coding sequence is TGTGCCAGCAGCACCGGGACACTACGGCCCCAGCATTTT.

This clonotype has a count of ten or more. The chain carries TRBV5-6 and TRBJ1-1, with D tentatively TRBD1 (5 bases). This CDR3 is 15 amino acids long. The V and J ends lost 4 bases and 2 bases respectively, with 15 bases between them. The germline V gene encodes CDR1 SGHDT and CDR2 YYEEEE. CDR3 DNA sequence: TGTGCCAGCAGCCCAGGCTGGGGGGTTAACACTGAAGCTTTCTTT. It codes for CASSPGWGVNTEAFF.

At least ten counts were recorded for this clonotype. The chain is built from TRBV29-1 and TRBJ2-7, with D perhaps assigned TRBD1 or TRBD2 (6 bases each). The CDR3 is 14 residues long. CDR1 and CDR2 from the germline V gene are SQVTM and ANQGSEA. The V end lost 7 bases, the J end lost 2 bases, and 18 bases lay between the germline ends. The DNA for the CDR3 is TGCAGCGCCCCGGAGGGGGGACACCCCTACGAGCAGTACTTC. This gives the protein CSAPEGGHPYEQYF.

In this sample, this clonotype turned up a few times. The gene calls are TRBV19 and TRBJ1-5, with TRBD1 matching over 11 bases. The CDR3 extends over 14 amino acids. Germline CDR1 LNHDA, CDR2 SQIVND (reference sequence). After removal of 7 bases from V and 7 bases from J, the junction contained 6 bases not matched to a gene. The CDR3 reads CASTGTGGGQPQHF. As DNA, the CDR3 is TGTGCCAGTACTGGGACAGGGGGAGGGCAGCCCCAGCATTTT.

This clonotype has more than one count but fewer than ten. The J gene is TRBJ2-3, the V gene TRBV14; D is possibly TRBD1 (6 bases). The CDR3 spans 18 residues. V lost 5 bases and J lost 5, with 26 bases in between. CDR1 and CDR2 from the germline V gene are SGHDN and FVKESK. CDR3 bases: TGTGCCAGCAGCACCCGGAGAGGGGGAAACGACCCGAGAGATACGCAGTATTTT. Protein sequence: CASSTRRGGNDPRDTQYF.

This clonotype was seen repeatedly, ten times or more. The chain links TRBV7-3 to TRBJ2-5, with 8 nucleotides matching TRBD2. Germline V CDR1 and CDR2: SGHTA, FQGTGA. Trimming removed 5 bases from V and 0 bases from J; junction bases left unmatched: 8. CDR3 length: 16 amino acids. The CDR3 DNA follows: TGTGCCAGCAGCCCGCAGAACGGGGGGGACCAAGAGACCCAGTACTTC. This codes for CASSPQNGGDQETQYF.

This clonotype was observed at least ten times. The CDR3 DNA reads TGTGCCAGCAGCTTAGCGGCCCTTACAGATACGCAGTATTTT. Its protein is CASSLAALTDTQYF. V and J are TRBV5-6 and TRBJ2-3, with a weak D call TRBD2 (5 bases). V lost 2 bases and J lost 3, with 10 bases in between. CDR1 and CDR2 from the germline V gene are SGHDT and YYEEEE. This CDR3 has 14 amino acids.

This clonotype was seen at least ten times. This chain joins TRBV5-1 and TRBJ2-2, with D possibly TRBD1 on 5 matching bases. The CDR3 consists of 15 residues. Germline assignment: CDR1 SGHRS and CDR2 YFSETQ. V was cut by 6 bases and J by 0 bases, with 12 bases left in between. CDR3 bases: TGCGCCAGCAAACAGGACCAACCGAACACCGGGGAGCTGTTTTTT. Its protein product is CASKQDQPNTGELFF. The whole variable domain, filled in from reference TRBV5-1 and TRBJ2-2, reads KAGVTQTPRYLIKTRGQQVTLSCSPISGHRSVSWYQQTPGQGLQFLFEYFSETQRNKGNFPGRFSGRQFSNSRSEMNVSTLELGDSALYLCASKQDQPNTGELFFGEGSRLTVL.

This clonotype was recorded many times. The gene calls are TRBV20-1 and TRBJ2-5; unclear D gene. Germline CDR1 DFQATT, CDR2 SNEGSKA (reference sequence). The CDR3 totals 10 residues. V lost 7 bases to trimming and J lost 5 bases, with 8 bases between them. The CDR3 DNA reads as TGCAGTGTTTCACATGAGACCCAGTACTTC. Translation: CSVSHETQYF.

This clonotype has only a few counts. V and J are TRBV6-5 and TRBJ2-3; tentatively, D is TRBD2 (6 bases). Trimming shortened V by 0 bases and J by 0 bases, and 13 bases separated the two germline ends. Germline values: CDR1 MNHEY, CDR2 SVGAGI. The CDR3 runs 17 residues. The CDR3 region has the DNA TGTGCCAGCAGTTACTCAAGTCGGGGGTCGAGCACAGATACGCAGTATTTT. Amino acid sequence: CASSYSSRGSSTDTQYF.

This clonotype appeared many times. The V gene is TRBV20-1, the J gene TRBJ2-7, with no clear D. Trimming cost V 6 bases and J 4 bases, with 16 bases left between them. The CDR3 loop spans 13 amino acids. CDR1 is DFQATT and CDR2 is SNEGSKA in the germline V gene (reference sequence). CDR3 DNA: TGCAGTGCGAGTAAAAGGGTGAGATACGAGCAGTACTTC. This gives the protein CSASKRVRYEQYF.

This clonotype was picked up many times. This chain uses TRBV4-3 with TRBJ2-3; 10 bases are a match to TRBD2. This CDR3 spans 17 amino acids. CDR1 and CDR2 from the germline V gene are LGHNA and YSLEER. V lost 0 bases to trimming and J lost 4 bases; unmatched junction nucleotides: 7. CDR3 protein: CASSQDLLAGVADTQYF. The CDR3 region has the DNA TGCGCCAGCAGCCAAGATCTTCTAGCGGGAGTTGCAGATACGCAGTATTTT.

The gene calls are TRBV2 and TRBJ1-5; D unclear. This CDR3 has 14 residues. Germline CDR1 reads SNHLY; CDR2 reads FYNNEI. Between the trimmed V and J ends, which lost 8 bases and 2 bases, there was a span of 13 bases. CDR3 in amino acids: CASEVFRGNQPQHF. For the CDR3, the DNA is TGTGCCAGCGAAGTTTTTCGTGGCAATCAGCCCCAGCATTTT.

This clonotype was found many times. The CDR3 loop reads CSARDATAEVLNSPLHF. CDR3 in DNA: TGCAGTGCTAGAGATGCGACTGCCGAAGTCCTTAATTCACCCCTCCACTTT. V gene TRBV20-1 combines with J gene TRBJ1-6; D not certain. V was clipped by 0 bases and J by 6 bases, with 18 bases between them. Germline values: CDR1 DFQATT, CDR2 SNEGSKA (reference sequence). This CDR3 is 17 amino acids long.

This clonotype occurred many times. This chain connects TRBV14 to TRBJ2-1; 7 positions match TRBD2. From germline, CDR1 is SGHDN and CDR2 FVKESK. The CDR3 is 18 residues long. V shed 3 bases, J shed 4 bases, and the junction held 15 bases outside the gene matches. The CDR3 DNA sequence: TGTGCCAGCAGCCACAGCAAAAAGGGAGGGAAGGTGTACAATGAGCAGTTCTTC. It translates to CASSHSKKGGKVYNEQFF.

This clonotype was seen repeatedly, ten times or more. The V gene is TRBV5-1, the J gene TRBJ2-7; D remains unclear. The CDR3 covers 16 residues. The V gene's germline CDR1 is SGHRS and CDR2 YFSETQ. V was clipped by 0 bases and J by 0 bases, with 13 bases between them. The DNA for the CDR3 is TGCGCCAGCAGCTTGGGGCAGATTATATTCTCCTACGAGCAGTACTTC. Amino acids: CASSLGQIIFSYEQYF.

As for this clonotype: A read error may be the cause here, since a much bigger clone is one base away. The V call is TRBV7-3, the J call TRBJ2-3, with 8 bases matching TRBD2. The length of the CDR3 is 15 residues. The germline V gene has CDR1 SGHTA and CDR2 FQGTGA. The CDR3 DNA is TGTGCCAGCAGCTTATTGGGACTAGACACAGATACGAAGTATTTT. It specifies CASSLLGLDTDTKYF.

A note on this clonotype: Being one base from a much bigger clone, this may be a read error. This chain connects TRBV18 to TRBJ2-1; D remains ambiguous. Germline assignment: CDR1 KGHSH and CDR2 LQKENI. The CDR3 has 16 amino acids. The V end lost 4 bases, the J end lost 4 bases, and 17 bases lay between the germline ends. CDR3 protein: CASSQPNSWGYNEQFF. CDR3 bases: TGTGCCAGCTCACAACCGAACAGTTGGGGATACAATGAGCAGTTCTTC.

This clonotype appeared many times. The rearrangement uses TRBV5-5 and TRBJ1-1; 11 positions agree with TRBD1. V was pared by 0 bases and J by 6 bases, with 4 bases of the junction left unmatched. The CDR3 is 15 amino acids. Per the germline V gene, CDR1 is SGHKS and CDR2 is YYEKEE (reference sequence). The CDR3 loop is CASSLEGQGVSEAFF. DNA of the CDR3: TGTGCCAGCAGCTTGGAGGGACAGGGGGTCTCTGAAGCTTTCTTT.

Many counts were recorded for this clonotype. This CDR3 is CASSLGTGGMIGELFF. The CDR3 DNA reads as TGTGCCAGCAGCCTGGGTACAGGGGGGATGATCGGGGAGCTGTTTTTT. V gene TRBV6-5 combines with J gene TRBJ2-2; 8 positions agree with TRBD1. The germline gives CDR1 MNHEY, CDR2 SVGAGI. V gave up 6 bases and J gave up 7 bases; unmatched junction bases: 13. This CDR3 has 16 amino acids.

This clonotype was picked up a small number of times. This chain links TRBV14 with TRBJ2-2; 8 bases agree with TRBD2. The germline V gene has CDR1 SGHDN and CDR2 FVKESK. Germline trimming cut 4 bases from V and 6 bases from J; bases unmatched to any gene: 4. The CDR3 extends over 14 amino acids. The CDR3 DNA sequence: TGTGCCAGCAGCCCCCTCGGGGGGGCCGGGGAGCTGTTTTTT. Translating gives CASSPLGGAGELFF.

This clonotype was detected ten times or more. V is TRBV5-6 and J is TRBJ2-5, with D hard to call. Germline CDR1 reads SGHDT; CDR2 reads YYEEEE. The CDR3 loop spans 15 amino acids. With 4 bases removed from V and 0 bases from J, the gap between germline ends came to 13 bases. CDR3 residues: CASSRRAVYQETQYF. DNA of the CDR3: TGTGCCAGCAGCCGCCGGGCGGTGTACCAAGAGACCCAGTACTTC.

This clonotype was seen at least ten times. The CDR3 nucleotides read TGTGCCGGAGGCCGGGCCCCGCCAGATACGCAGTATTTT. Protein product: CAGGRAPPDTQYF. The J gene is TRBJ2-3, the V gene TRBV6-6, with a tentative D call TRBD2 (5 bases). V lost 11 bases to trimming and J lost 4 bases, with 16 bases between them. Germline values: CDR1 MNHNY, CDR2 SVGAGI (reference sequence). The CDR3 loop spans 13 amino acids.

This clonotype appeared many times. V usage is TRBV9 and J usage is TRBJ2-5; D is perhaps TRBD2 (6 bases). V gave up 0 bases and J gave up 3 bases, with 6 bases separating them. Germline V lookup: CDR1 SGDLS, CDR2 YYNGEE. The CDR3 runs to 13 residues. This chain's CDR3 is CASSVEREETQYF. The CDR3 coding sequence is TGTGCCAGCAGCGTAGAGCGGGAAGAGACCCAGTACTTC.